This TCR beta chain was identified during a study of identical twins listed by TCRdb under 2016. Background on the whole study: The study deep-sequenced TCR alpha and beta repertoires from monozygotic twins, unrelated adults of various ages and cord blood to test whether fetal clonotypes persist. To rule out contamination, replicate twin experiments were performed at different times with different library preparation protocols. Results and caveats for the whole study, not just this receptor: Out-of-frame TCR alpha sharing in monozygotic twins was systematically underestimated by recombination models, whereas sharing between unrelated individuals was in agreement with the recombination models. Because the same donors could not be followed over many years, the conclusions relied on cross-sectional statistical analysis. Zero-insertion analyses could be partly confounded by invariant T cells such as MAIT and iNKT, although diverse VJ usage argued against such confounding for most clonotypes. Compared with coincidental sharing between unrelated individuals, out-of-frame TCR alpha sequences shared between twins showed an excess of sequences with low generation probability. A weaker excess of twin sharing was found in beta out-of-frame sequences because the signal-to-noise ratio was lowered by fewer shared sequences. Fewer insertions were carried by abundant cord blood beta clonotypes, a similar but weaker trend appeared in young adult naive repertoires, and no such trend appeared in memory repertoires.

Unmatched junction bases come to 7, with V trimmed by 5 bases and J by 8 bases. The CDR3 starts with the cysteine, ends with the phenylalanine, and has 13 residues. The read is trimmed to its CDR3 DNA, 39 bases read in frame from base 1. CDR1 and CDR2, looked up from the germline V gene, are SGHRS and YFSETQ. To prepare the library, 5' RACE was applied. Sequencing took place on an Illumina HiSeq 2000. Template switching introduced a universal primer binding site; the final cDNA contained a unique molecular identifier, enabling accurate counting of TCR cDNA molecules. Specific primers in the conserved constant-segment region were used to synthesize first-strand cDNA for the TCR alpha and beta chains. To control for contamination, each cDNA library was double barcoded with a SMART-Mk sample barcode plus Illumina barcodes. TruSeq adapter sequences along with Illumina sample barcodes were introduced in two successive PCR steps. Sequencing of the TCR alpha and beta cDNA libraries was done on the Illumina HiSeq platform using custom primers. The paper's processing steps were these. MiGEC was used to process raw reads and extract unique molecular identifiers, and MiXCR was used to find CDR3 positions. For each individual, recombination models were inferred using an EM algorithm with the repgenHMM and IGoR tools. The tcR package in R was used for shared clonotype analysis, with sharing normalized by the product of cloneset sizes. To study raw recombination without the effects of thymic and clonal selection, out-of-frame nonproductive sequences were analyzed. TCRdb passed the public sequencing reads through fastp at Q25 and MiXCR, retaining productive beta sequences. Rows are unified per CDR3 protein, each entry keeping the most common DNA and genes. TCRdb's processing, not the authors' own work, is the source of the V and J calls. This sample comprises more than 400,000 distinct CDR3 sequences, roughly 15% of them detected only once. 0.35% to 0.45% of the sample goes to the ten largest clones.

This clonotype was observed a few times. Its recognized antigen is unknown. Per-base quality was not reported, and no clone a single base away is much larger than it. All donors were healthy Caucasians. Three pairs of female monozygotic twins, all aged 18 to 29 years, made up the twin cohort. CD4+ and CD8+ T cell populations were isolated with positive isolation kits from Invitrogen. The same specimen was also included in a second study, on yellow fever vaccine responses in identical twins. The second study's authors report: The authors reported that the T cell response to vaccination in identical twins appeared partly convergent and partly personalized. In identical twins, the study followed T cell clones that responded to the vaccine with precision.

Sequences were obtained from CD4+ T cells sorted from blood. The chain is assembled from TRBV5-1 and TRBJ1-2; 9 junctional bases match TRBD1. The TCR sequence derives from a woman aged 18-30 years in good health. The DNA sequence follows: TGCGCCAGCAGATTTTGGACAGGGGACGGCTACACCTTC. Its protein reads: CASRFWTGDGYTF.